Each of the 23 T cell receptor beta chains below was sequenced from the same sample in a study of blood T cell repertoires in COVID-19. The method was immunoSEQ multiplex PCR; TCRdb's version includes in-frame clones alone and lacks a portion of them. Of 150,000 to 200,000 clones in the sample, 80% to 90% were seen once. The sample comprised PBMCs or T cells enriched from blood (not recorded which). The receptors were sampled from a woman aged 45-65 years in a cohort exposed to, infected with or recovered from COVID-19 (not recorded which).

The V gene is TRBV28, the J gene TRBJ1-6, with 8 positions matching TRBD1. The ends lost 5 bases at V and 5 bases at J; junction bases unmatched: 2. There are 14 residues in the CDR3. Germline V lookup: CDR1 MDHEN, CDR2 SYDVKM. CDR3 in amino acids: CASSGQGNNSPLHF. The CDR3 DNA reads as TGTGCCAGCAGTGGACAGGGAAATAATTCACCCCTCCACTTT.

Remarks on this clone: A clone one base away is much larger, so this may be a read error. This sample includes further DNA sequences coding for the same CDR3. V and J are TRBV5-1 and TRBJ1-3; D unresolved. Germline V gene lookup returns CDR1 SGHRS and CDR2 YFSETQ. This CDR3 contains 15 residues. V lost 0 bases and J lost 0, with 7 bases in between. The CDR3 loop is CASSLGQDSGNTIYF. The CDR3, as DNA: TGCGCCAGCAGCTTGGGTCAGGACTCTGGAAACACCATATATTTT. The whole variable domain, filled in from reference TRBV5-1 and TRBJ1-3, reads KAGVTQTPRYLIKTRGQQVTLSCSPISGHRSVSWYQQTPGQGLQFLFEYFSETQRNKGNFPGRFSGRQFSNSRSEMNVSTLELGDSALYLCASSLGQDSGNTIYFGEGSWLTVV.

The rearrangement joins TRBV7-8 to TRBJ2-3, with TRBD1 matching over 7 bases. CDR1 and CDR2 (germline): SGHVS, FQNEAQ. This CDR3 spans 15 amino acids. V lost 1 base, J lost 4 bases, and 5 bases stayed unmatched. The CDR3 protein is CASSLEATGADTQYF. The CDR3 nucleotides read TGTGCCAGCAGCTTAGAAGCTACAGGGGCAGATACGCAGTATTTT.

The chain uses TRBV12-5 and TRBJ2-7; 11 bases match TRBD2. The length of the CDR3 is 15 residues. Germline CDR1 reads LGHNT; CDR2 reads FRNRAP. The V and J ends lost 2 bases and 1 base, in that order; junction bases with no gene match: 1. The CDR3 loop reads CASGLTSGGSYEQYF. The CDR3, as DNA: TGTGCTAGTGGTTTGACTAGCGGGGGTTCCTACGAGCAGTACTTC.

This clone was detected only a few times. CDR3 in DNA: TGTGCCAGCAGCTTTGACGGGAGGAATCAAGATACGCAGTATTTT. Translating it yields CASSFDGRNQDTQYF. The chain has TRBV7-9 and TRBJ2-3, with 7 bases fitting TRBD2. The CDR3 totals 15 residues. Germline CDR1 and CDR2: SEHNR and FQNEAQ (reference sequence). Trimming removed 3 bases from V and 5 bases from J; junction bases left unmatched: 8.

CDR3 coding DNA: TGTGCCAGCAGTTTTACAGTCGCTAGCAATCAGCCCCAGCATTTT. Amino acid sequence: CASSFTVASNQPQHF. The rearrangement uses TRBV28 and TRBJ1-5, with D uncertain. Germline CDR1 reads MDHEN; CDR2 reads SYDVKM. This CDR3 has 15 amino acids. V shed 3 bases and J shed 0 bases, with 9 bases lying between them.

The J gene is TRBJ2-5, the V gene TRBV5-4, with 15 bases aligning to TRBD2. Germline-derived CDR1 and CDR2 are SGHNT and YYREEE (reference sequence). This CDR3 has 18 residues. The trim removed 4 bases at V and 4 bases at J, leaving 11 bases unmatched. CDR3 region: CASSLGLAGGPGGETQYF. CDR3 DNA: TGTGCCAGCAGCCTCGGACTAGCGGGGGGGCCGGGCGGAGAGACCCAGTACTTC.

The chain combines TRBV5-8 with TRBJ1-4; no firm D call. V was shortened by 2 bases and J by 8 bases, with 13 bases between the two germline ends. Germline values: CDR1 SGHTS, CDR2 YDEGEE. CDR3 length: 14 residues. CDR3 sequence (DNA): TGTGCCAGCAGCTTCGTGCCGGTTCGGGAAAAACTGTTTTTT. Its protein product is CASSFVPVREKLFF.

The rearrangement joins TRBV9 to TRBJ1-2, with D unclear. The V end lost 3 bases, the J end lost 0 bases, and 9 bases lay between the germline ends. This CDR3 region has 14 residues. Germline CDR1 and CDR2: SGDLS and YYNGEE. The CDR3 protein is CASSASTANYGYTF. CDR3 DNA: TGTGCCAGCAGCGCATCTACAGCTAACTATGGCTACACCTTC.

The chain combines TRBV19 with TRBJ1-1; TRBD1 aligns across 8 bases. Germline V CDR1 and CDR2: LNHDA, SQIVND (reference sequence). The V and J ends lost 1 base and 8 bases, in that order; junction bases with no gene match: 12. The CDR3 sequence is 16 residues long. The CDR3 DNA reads TGTGCCAGTAGTATAGGGGAAAGGGCAGGGGGCCAAGAAGCTTTCTTT. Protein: CASSIGERAGGQEAFF. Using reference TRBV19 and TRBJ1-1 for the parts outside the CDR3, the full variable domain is DGGITQSPKYLFRKEGQNVTLSCEQNLNHDAMYWYRQDPGQGLRLIYYSQIVNDFQKGDIAEGYSVSREKKESFPLTVTSAQKNPTAFYLCASSIGERAGGQEAFFGQGTRLTVV.

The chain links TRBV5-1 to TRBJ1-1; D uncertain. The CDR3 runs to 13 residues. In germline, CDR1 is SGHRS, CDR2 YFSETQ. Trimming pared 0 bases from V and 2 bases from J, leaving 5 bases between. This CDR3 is CASSLADNTEAFF. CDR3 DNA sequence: TGCGCCAGCAGCTTGGCAGATAACACTGAAGCTTTCTTT.

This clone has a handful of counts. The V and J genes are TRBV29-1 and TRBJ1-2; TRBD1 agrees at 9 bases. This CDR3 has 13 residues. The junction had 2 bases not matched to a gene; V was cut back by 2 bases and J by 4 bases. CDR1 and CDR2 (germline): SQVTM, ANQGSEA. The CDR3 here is CSVEKDRGYGYTF. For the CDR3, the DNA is TGCAGCGTTGAAAAGGACAGGGGCTATGGCTACACCTTC.

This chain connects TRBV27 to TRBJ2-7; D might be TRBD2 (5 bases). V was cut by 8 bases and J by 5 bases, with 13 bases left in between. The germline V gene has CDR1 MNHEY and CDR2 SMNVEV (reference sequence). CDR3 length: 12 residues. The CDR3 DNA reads TGTGCCAGCTCGGGATATTATAACGAGCAGTACTTC. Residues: CASSGYYNEQYF.

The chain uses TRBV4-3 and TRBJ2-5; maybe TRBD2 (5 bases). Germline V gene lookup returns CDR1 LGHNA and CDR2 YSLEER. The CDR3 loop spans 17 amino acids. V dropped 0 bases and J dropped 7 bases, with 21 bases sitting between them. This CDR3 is CASSQDPAGGRPGTQYF. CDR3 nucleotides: TGCGCCAGCAGCCAAGATCCGGCGGGCGGCCGTCCGGGGACCCAGTACTTC.

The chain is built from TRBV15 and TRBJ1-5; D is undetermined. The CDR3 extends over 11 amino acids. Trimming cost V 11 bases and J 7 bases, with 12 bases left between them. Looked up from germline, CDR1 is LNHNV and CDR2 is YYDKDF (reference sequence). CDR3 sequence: CAARPGQPQHF. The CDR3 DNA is TGTGCCGCACGGCCGGGGCAGCCCCAGCATTTT.

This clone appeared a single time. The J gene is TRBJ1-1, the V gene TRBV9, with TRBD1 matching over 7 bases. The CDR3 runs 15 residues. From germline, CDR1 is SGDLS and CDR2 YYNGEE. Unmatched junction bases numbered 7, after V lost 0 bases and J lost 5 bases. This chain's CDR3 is CASSVEDRSGTEAFF. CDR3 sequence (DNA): TGTGCCAGCAGCGTAGAGGACAGGTCGGGAACTGAAGCTTTCTTT. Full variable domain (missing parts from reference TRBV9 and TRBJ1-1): DSGVTQTPKHLITATGQRVTLRCSPRSGDLSVYWYQQSLDQGLQFLIQYYNGEERAKGNILERFSAQQFPDLHSELNLSSLELGDSALYFCASSVEDRSGTEAFFGQGTRLTVV.

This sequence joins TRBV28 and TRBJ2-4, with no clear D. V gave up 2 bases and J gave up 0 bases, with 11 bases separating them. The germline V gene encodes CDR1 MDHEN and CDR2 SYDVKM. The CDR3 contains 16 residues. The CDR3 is CASSLDGLLAKNIQYF. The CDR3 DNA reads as TGTGCCAGCAGTTTAGACGGGTTATTAGCCAAAAACATTCAGTACTTC.

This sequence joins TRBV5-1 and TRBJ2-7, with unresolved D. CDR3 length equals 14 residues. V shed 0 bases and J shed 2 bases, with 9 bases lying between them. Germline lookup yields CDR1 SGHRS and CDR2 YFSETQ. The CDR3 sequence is CASSLEPGPYEQYF. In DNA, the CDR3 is TGCGCCAGCAGCTTGGAACCAGGTCCCTACGAGCAGTACTTC.

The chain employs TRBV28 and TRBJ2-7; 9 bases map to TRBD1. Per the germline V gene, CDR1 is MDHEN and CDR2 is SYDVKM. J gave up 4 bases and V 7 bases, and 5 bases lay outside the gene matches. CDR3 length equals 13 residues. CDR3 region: CASIVTGGYEQYF. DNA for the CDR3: TGTGCCAGCATCGTGACAGGGGGATACGAGCAGTACTTC.

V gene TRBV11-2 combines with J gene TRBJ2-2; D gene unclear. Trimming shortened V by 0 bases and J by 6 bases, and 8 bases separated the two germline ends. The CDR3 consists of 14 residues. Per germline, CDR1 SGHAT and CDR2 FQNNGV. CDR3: CASSLEATAGELFF. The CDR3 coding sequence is TGTGCCAGCAGCTTAGAGGCCACCGCCGGGGAGCTGTTTTTT.

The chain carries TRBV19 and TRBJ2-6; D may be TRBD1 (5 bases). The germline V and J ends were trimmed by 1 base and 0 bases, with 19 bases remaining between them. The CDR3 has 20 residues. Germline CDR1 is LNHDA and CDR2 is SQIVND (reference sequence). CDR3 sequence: CASSIALGQGSSSGANVLTF. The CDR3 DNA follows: TGTGCCAGTAGTATAGCTCTGGGGCAGGGATCTTCCTCTGGGGCCAACGTCCTGACTTTC.

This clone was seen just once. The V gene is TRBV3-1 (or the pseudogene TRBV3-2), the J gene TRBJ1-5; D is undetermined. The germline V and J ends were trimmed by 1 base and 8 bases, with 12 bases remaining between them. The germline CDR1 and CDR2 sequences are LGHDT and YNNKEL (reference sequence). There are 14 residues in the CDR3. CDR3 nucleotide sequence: TGTGCCAGCAGCCAAGGTGCAGGTACGGAGCCCCAGCATTTT. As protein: CASSQGAGTEPQHF.

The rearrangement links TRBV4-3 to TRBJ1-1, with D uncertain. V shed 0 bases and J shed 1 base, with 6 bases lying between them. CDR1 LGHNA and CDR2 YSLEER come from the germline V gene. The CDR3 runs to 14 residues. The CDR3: CASSQDPRNTEAFF. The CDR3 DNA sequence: TGCGCCAGCAGCCAAGATCCCAGGAACACTGAAGCTTTCTTT.